A selection of T cell receptor beta chains follows, all from one sample in a study of identical twins. TCRdb reanalysed the 5' RACE reads using MiXCR and keeps one entry per CDR3 protein. The table includes around 95,000 distinct CDR3 sequences, 5.9% detected once. Sequenced input: memory T cells sorted from blood. These receptors originate from a woman between 45 and 65 years old in good health. Both conserved end residues are part of each CDR3. The D gene is left open where the match is weak. Size tells how often a clone was seen (once, few, many) or the class of an expanded clone, and some rows leave it out.

V: TRBV4-1
size: many
D: .
J: TRBJ2-5
DNA: TGCGCCAGCAGCCGCCCGCAAGAGACCCAGTACTTC
CDR3: CASSRPQETQYF

V: TRBV7-9
size: many
D: TRBD2
J: TRBJ2-7
DNA: TGTGCCAGCAGCTCCCGACTAGCGGGGCAATACGAGCAGTACTTC
CDR3: CASSSRLAGQYEQYF

V: TRBV18
size: many
D: TRBD1
J: TRBJ2-4
DNA: TGTGCCAGCTCCGGGACAGGGGGCGAGGCGATGTACTTC
CDR3: CASSGTGGEAMYF

V: TRBV5-1
size: few
D: TRBD1
J: TRBJ1-2
DNA: TGCGCCAGCAGCGGAACGGGACAGGGAGTAGGGGGCTACCCCTTC
CDR3: CASSGTGQGVGGYPF

V: TRBV2
size: .
D: .
J: TRBJ2-4
DNA: TGTGCCAGCAAATCGGAGGGATCCAAAAACATTCAGTACTTC
CDR3: CASKSEGSKNIQYF

V: TRBV6-2/TRBV6-3
size: .
D: TRBD2
J: TRBJ2-1
DNA: TGTGCCAGCAGTTACGCGGGAGTGGGTAATGAGCAGTTCTTC
CDR3: CASSYAGVGNEQFF

V: TRBV7-2
size: many
D: .
J: TRBJ2-1
DNA: TGTGCCAGCAGCACTAATTACAATGAGCAGTTCTTC
CDR3: CASSTNYNEQFF

V: TRBV30
size: .
D: TRBD2
J: TRBJ2-3
DNA: TGTGCCTGGAGGCCGCTAGCGGGAGGGCAGACTAGCACAGATACGCAGTATTTT
CDR3: CAWRPLAGGQTSTDTQYF

V: TRBV29-1
size: few
D: .
J: TRBJ1-2
DNA: TGCAGCGTTCGAGGCGATGGCAACTATGGCTACACCTTC
CDR3: CSVRGDGNYGYTF

V: TRBV5-1
size: few
D: .
J: TRBJ2-4
DNA: TGCGCCAGCAGCTTGGGAGGCAGCCTGCTAGCCAAAAACATTCAGTACTTC
CDR3: CASSLGGSLLAKNIQYF

V: TRBV2
size: .
D: .
J: TRBJ2-5
DNA: TGTGCCAGCAAGGGCCAAGAGACCCAGTACTTC
CDR3: CASKGQETQYF

V: TRBV11-3
size: .
D: .
J: TRBJ1-3
DNA: TGTGCCAGCAGCTACAGGGATGGAAACACCATATATTTT
CDR3: CASSYRDGNTIYF

V: TRBV11-1
size: few
D: TRBD1
J: TRBJ2-7
DNA: TGTGCCAGCAGCCAGACAGGGGCCCACGAGCAGTACTTC
CDR3: CASSQTGAHEQYF

V: TRBV20-1
size: many
D: .
J: TRBJ1-4
DNA: TGCAGTGGAGGACACCTAAATGAAAAACTGTTTTTT
CDR3: CSGGHLNEKLFF

V: TRBV20-1
size: .
D: .
J: TRBJ1-5
DNA: TGCAGTGCAGGGGCCCGCGGGGAAAATCAGCCCCAGCATTTT
CDR3: CSAGARGENQPQHF

V: TRBV6-1
size: many
D: .
J: TRBJ2-5
DNA: TGTGCCAGCAGTGAAACCCGGGGTTCCCAAGAGACCCAGTACTTC
CDR3: CASSETRGSQETQYF

V: TRBV7-2
size: many
D: TRBD2
J: TRBJ2-2
DNA: TGTGCCAGCAGCGCTAGACTAGCGGGAGCCGGGGAGCTGTTTTTT
CDR3: CASSARLAGAGELFF

V: TRBV5-4
size: many
D: .
J: TRBJ2-7
DNA: TGTGCCAGCAGCTTGGGCAGGCAGGTGGACGAGCAGTACTTC
CDR3: CASSLGRQVDEQYF

V: TRBV11-2
size: many
D: TRBD1
J: TRBJ1-1
DNA: TGTGCCAGCAGCTTAAAAGTAGCAGGGGGTGAAGCTTTCTTT
CDR3: CASSLKVAGGEAFF

V: TRBV5-1
size: many
D: .
J: TRBJ2-1
DNA: TGCGCCAGCAGCTTGAGCAATGAGCAGTTCTTC
CDR3: CASSLSNEQFF

V: TRBV28
size: few
D: .
J: TRBJ1-2
DNA: TGTGCCAGCAGGGGCAGGGAATATGGCTACACCTTC
CDR3: CASRGREYGYTF

V: TRBV24-1
size: many
D: .
J: TRBJ2-1
DNA: TGTGCCACCAGTGACGGGGTGGCAAGCTACAATGAGCAGTTCTTC
CDR3: CATSDGVASYNEQFF

V: TRBV2
size: .
D: .
J: TRBJ2-1
DNA: TGTGCCAGCGCTGATCTAGAGGATCTTGAGCAGTTCTTC
CDR3: CASADLEDLEQFF

V: TRBV29-1
size: many
D: TRBD2
J: TRBJ2-1
DNA: TGCAGCGTTGAAGGAGTAGCGGGAGTCTCCTACAATGAGCAGTTCTTC
CDR3: CSVEGVAGVSYNEQFF

V: TRBV12-3/TRBV12-4
size: many
D: .
J: TRBJ2-2
DNA: TGTGCCAGCAGTCTCAATAGAGGCGCTCAAACCGGGGAGCTGTTTTTT
CDR3: CASSLNRGAQTGELFF

V: TRBV7-6
size: .
D: .
J: TRBJ2-5
DNA: TGTGCCAGCAGCTCCTCCTGGGGGTTAGGGGAGACCCAGTACTTC
CDR3: CASSSSWGLGETQYF

V: TRBV5-1
size: many
D: TRBD2
J: TRBJ2-3
DNA: TGCGCCAGCAGCTTTTCAAGCGGGATTGCGGGAGATACGCAGTATTTT
CDR3: CASSFSSGIAGDTQYF

V: TRBV7-8
size: many
D: TRBD2
J: TRBJ2-5
DNA: TGTGCCAGCAGCTTTTTTCCTCCGGGACTAGCGGGAGTAGGACAAGAGACCCAGTACTTC
CDR3: CASSFFPPGLAGVGQETQYF

V: TRBV6-6
size: many
D: TRBD2
J: TRBJ2-4
DNA: TGTGCCAGCAGTGATCCTAGCGGGCTAGCCAAAAACATTCAGTACTTC
CDR3: CASSDPSGLAKNIQYF

V: TRBV5-1
size: many
D: .
J: TRBJ1-2
DNA: TGCGCCAGCAGCTTGGACGGCAGAATACTCTATGGCTACACCTTC
CDR3: CASSLDGRILYGYTF

V: TRBV20-1
size: many
D: .
J: TRBJ2-3
DNA: TGCAGTGCTAGGTCGGTGCAGGCTAGCACAGATACGCAGTATTTT
CDR3: CSARSVQASTDTQYF

V: TRBV19
size: many
D: .
J: TRBJ1-4
DNA: TGTGCCCGTTCCCTTGAAAAACTGTTTTTT
CDR3: CARSLEKLFF

V: TRBV6-5
size: many
D: .
J: TRBJ2-7
DNA: TGTGCCAGCAGCGAACAAACAGCCGCCTACGAGCAGTACTTC
CDR3: CASSEQTAAYEQYF

V: TRBV12-3/TRBV12-4
size: many
D: .
J: TRBJ1-6
DNA: TGTGCCAGCAGGCGATCGACAAACCCTAATTCACCCCTCCACTTT
CDR3: CASRRSTNPNSPLHF

V: TRBV7-4
size: few
D: .
J: TRBJ1-6
DNA: TGTGCCAGCAGCTCACTACAGGGTGCGAATTCACCCCTCCACTTT
CDR3: CASSSLQGANSPLHF

V: TRBV24-1
size: many
D: .
J: TRBJ2-1
DNA: TGTGCCACCAGTGATCCCGTCGTGGGAGTGAGCTCCTACAATGAGCAGTTCTTC
CDR3: CATSDPVVGVSSYNEQFF

V: TRBV3-1
size: .
D: .
J: TRBJ1-4
DNA: TGTGCCAGCAGCCAAGATCCCCTCATCATCAGGGCAACTAATGAAAAACTGTTTTTT
CDR3: CASSQDPLIIRATNEKLFF

V: TRBV20-1
size: many
D: TRBD1
J: TRBJ2-4
DNA: TGCAGTGCCTGGACAGGGTATGCCAAAAACATTCAGTACTTC
CDR3: CSAWTGYAKNIQYF

V: TRBV7-9
size: many
D: TRBD1
J: TRBJ2-6
DNA: TGTGCCTCTAATTGGGGACAGCGAATTTACTCTGGGGCCAACGTCCTGACTTTC
CDR3: CASNWGQRIYSGANVLTF

V: TRBV5-5
size: many
D: .
J: TRBJ1-5
DNA: TGTGCCAGCAGCTTGGAGTCTGGGGTCGGGCAGCCCCAGCATTTT
CDR3: CASSLESGVGQPQHF

V: TRBV15
size: many
D: TRBD1
J: TRBJ2-6
DNA: TGTGCCACCAGCAGAGCCGGGACAGGGTTTTCTGGGGCCAACGTCCTGACTTTC
CDR3: CATSRAGTGFSGANVLTF

V: TRBV7-9
size: .
D: .
J: TRBJ2-5
DNA: TGTGCCAGCAGCCCAGGATTGGGGGTAAACCAAGAGACCCAGTACTTC
CDR3: CASSPGLGVNQETQYF

V: TRBV3-1
size: many
D: .
J: TRBJ2-7
DNA: TGTGCCAGCAGTTTGTTCGGGAGCGACGAGCAGTACTTC
CDR3: CASSLFGSDEQYF

V: TRBV24-1
size: many
D: TRBD1
J: TRBJ1-5
DNA: TGTGCCACCAGTGATGGGGGACAGTATAGCAATCAGCCCCAGCATTTT
CDR3: CATSDGGQYSNQPQHF

V: TRBV5-1
size: many
D: TRBD1
J: TRBJ1-3
DNA: TGCGCCAGCAGCCGAGGACAGGCGGATGGAAACACCATATATTTT
CDR3: CASSRGQADGNTIYF

V: TRBV20-1
size: many
D: .
J: TRBJ2-7
DNA: TGCAGTGCTAGAGCAGCCCAACCCTTCGGGCGGACCCTCTCCTACGAGCAGTACTTC
CDR3: CSARAAQPFGRTLSYEQYF

V: TRBV30
size: many
D: .
J: TRBJ1-1
DNA: TGTGCCTGGGCCGCTGGGTACACTGAAGCTTTCTTT
CDR3: CAWAAGYTEAFF

V: TRBV2
size: many
D: .
J: TRBJ2-2
DNA: TGTGCCAGCAGTGATCCGAACACCGGGGAGCTGTTTTTT
CDR3: CASSDPNTGELFF

V: TRBV5-1
size: few
D: .
J: TRBJ2-2
DNA: TGCGCCAGCAGCCGAGAGCGGAGTCTCGGGGAGCTGTTTTTT
CDR3: CASSRERSLGELFF